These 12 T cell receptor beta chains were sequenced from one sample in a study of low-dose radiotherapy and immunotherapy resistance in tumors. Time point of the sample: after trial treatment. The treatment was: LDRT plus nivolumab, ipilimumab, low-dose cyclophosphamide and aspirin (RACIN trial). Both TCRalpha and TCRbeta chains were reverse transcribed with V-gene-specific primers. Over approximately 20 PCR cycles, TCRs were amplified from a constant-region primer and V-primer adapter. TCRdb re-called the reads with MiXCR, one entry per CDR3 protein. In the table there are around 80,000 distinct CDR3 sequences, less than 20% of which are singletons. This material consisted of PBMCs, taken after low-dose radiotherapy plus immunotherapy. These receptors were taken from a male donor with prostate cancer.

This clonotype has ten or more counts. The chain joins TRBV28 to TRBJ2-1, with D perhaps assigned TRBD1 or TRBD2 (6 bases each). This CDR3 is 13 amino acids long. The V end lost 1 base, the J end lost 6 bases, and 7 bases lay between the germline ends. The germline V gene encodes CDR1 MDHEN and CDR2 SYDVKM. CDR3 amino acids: CASSLSGANEQFF. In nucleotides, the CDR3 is TGTGCCAGCAGTTTATCGGGGGCCAATGAGCAGTTCTTC. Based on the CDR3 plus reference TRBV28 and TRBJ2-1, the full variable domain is DVKVTQSSRYLVKRTGEKVFLECVQDMDHENMFWYRQDPGLGLRLIYFSYDVKMKEKGDIPEGYSVSREKKERFSLILESASTNQTSMYLCASSLSGANEQFFGPGTRLTVL.

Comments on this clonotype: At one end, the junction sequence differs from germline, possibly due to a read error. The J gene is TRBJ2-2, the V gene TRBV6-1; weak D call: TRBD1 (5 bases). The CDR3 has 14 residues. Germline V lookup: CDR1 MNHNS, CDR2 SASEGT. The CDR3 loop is CASSTAGMAGELFF. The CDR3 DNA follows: TGCGCCAGCAGCACCGCAGGGATGGCCGGGGAGCTGTTTTTT.

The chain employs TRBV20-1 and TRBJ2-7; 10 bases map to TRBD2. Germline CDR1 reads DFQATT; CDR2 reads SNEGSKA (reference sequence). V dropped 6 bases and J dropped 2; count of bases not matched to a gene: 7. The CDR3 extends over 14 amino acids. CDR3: CSAYRTSGPYEQYF. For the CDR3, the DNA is TGCAGTGCCTACCGGACTAGCGGTCCCTACGAGCAGTACTTC.

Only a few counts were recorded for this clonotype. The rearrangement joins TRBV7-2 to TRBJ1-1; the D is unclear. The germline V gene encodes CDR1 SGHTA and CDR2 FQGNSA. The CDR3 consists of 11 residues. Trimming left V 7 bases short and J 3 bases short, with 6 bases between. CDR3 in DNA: TGTGCCAGCACCCCGGACACTGAAGCTTTCTTT. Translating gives CASTPDTEAFF. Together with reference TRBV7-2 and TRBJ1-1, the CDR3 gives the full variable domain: GAGVSQSPSNKVTEKGKDVELRCDPISGHTALYWYRQSLGQGLEFLIYFQGNSAPDKSGLPSDRFSAERTGGSVSTLTIQRTQQEDSAVYLCASTPDTEAFFGQGTRLTVV.

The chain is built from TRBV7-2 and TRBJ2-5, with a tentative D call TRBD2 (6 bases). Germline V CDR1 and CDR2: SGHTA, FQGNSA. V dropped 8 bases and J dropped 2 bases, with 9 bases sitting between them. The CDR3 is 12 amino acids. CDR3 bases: TGTGCCAGCGGGGGGAGGCAAGAGACCCAGTACTTC. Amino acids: CASGGRQETQYF.

In DNA, the CDR3 is TGTGCCAGCAGTTACGCAGGGGCCGTCTTCACCGGGGAGCTGTTTTTT. It codes for CASSYAGAVFTGELFF. This sequence joins TRBV6-6 and TRBJ2-2, with TRBD1 as a possible D gene (6 bases). The CDR3 is 16 amino acids. The V end lost 2 bases, the J end lost 4 bases, and 14 bases lay between the germline ends. Germline V gene data show CDR1 as MNHNY and CDR2 as SVGAGI (reference sequence).

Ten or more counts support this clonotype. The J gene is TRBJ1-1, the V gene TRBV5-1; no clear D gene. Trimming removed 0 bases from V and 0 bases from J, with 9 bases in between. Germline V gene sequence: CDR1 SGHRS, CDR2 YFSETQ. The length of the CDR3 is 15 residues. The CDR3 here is CASSLEGSMNTEAFF. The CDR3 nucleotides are TGCGCCAGCAGCTTGGAGGGTTCCATGAACACTGAAGCTTTCTTT. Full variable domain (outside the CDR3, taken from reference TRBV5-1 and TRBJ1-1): KAGVTQTPRYLIKTRGQQVTLSCSPISGHRSVSWYQQTPGQGLQFLFEYFSETQRNKGNFPGRFSGRQFSNSRSEMNVSTLELGDSALYLCASSLEGSMNTEAFFGQGTRLTVV.

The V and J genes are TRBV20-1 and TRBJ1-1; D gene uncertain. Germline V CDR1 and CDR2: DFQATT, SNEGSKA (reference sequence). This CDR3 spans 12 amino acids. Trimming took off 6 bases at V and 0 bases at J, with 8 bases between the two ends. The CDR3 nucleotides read TGCAGTGCCCTAGGCGTGAACACTGAAGCTTTCTTT. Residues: CSALGVNTEAFF.

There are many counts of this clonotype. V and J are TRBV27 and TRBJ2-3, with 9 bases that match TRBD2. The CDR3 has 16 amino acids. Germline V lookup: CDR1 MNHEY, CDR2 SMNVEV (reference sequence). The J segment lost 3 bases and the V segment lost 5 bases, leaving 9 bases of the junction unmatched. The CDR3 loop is CASSPRLLAGTDTQYF. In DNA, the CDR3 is TGTGCCAGCAGTCCCCGTTTGCTAGCGGGGACAGATACGCAGTATTTT.

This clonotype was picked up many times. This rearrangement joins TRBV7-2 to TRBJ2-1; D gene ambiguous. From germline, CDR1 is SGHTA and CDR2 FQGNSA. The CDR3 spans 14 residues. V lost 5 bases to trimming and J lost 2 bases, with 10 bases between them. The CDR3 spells CASSQPFAYNEQFF. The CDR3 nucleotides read TGTGCCAGCAGCCAACCCTTCGCCTACAATGAGCAGTTCTTC.

DNA for the CDR3: TGTGCCAGCAGTTTAGGGCTGGGGCTAGCGGGAGGGAAAAATGAGCAGTTCTTC. The encoded protein is CASSLGLGLAGGKNEQFF. This chain links TRBV28 with TRBJ2-1, with 12 bases fitting TRBD2. V dropped 2 bases and J dropped 7; count of bases not matched to a gene: 12. Germline assignment: CDR1 MDHEN and CDR2 SYDVKM. This CDR3 is 18 amino acids long.

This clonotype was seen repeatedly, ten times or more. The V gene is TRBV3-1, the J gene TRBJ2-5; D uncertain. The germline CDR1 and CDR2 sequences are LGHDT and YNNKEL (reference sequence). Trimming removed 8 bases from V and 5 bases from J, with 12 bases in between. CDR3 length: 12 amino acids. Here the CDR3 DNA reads TGTGCCAGCTCACCAGTGGGCGAGACCCAGTACTTC. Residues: CASSPVGETQYF.